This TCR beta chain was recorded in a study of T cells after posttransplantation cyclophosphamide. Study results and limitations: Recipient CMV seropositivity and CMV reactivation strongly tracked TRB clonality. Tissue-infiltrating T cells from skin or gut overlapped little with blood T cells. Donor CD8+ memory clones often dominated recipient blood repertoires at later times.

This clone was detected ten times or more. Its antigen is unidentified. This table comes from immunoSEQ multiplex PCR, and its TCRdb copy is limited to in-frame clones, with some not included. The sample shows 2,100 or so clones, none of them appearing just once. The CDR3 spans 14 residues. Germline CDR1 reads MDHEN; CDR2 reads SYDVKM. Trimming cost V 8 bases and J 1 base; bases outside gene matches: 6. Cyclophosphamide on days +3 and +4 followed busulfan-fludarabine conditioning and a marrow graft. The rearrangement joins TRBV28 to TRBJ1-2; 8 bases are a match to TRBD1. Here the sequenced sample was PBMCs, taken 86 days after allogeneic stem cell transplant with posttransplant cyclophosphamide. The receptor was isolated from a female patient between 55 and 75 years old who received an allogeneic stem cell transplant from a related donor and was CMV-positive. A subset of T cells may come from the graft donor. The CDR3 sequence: CASSRTGLNYGYTF. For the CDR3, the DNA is TGTGCCAGCTCCCGGACAGGGCTTAACTATGGCTACACCTTC.